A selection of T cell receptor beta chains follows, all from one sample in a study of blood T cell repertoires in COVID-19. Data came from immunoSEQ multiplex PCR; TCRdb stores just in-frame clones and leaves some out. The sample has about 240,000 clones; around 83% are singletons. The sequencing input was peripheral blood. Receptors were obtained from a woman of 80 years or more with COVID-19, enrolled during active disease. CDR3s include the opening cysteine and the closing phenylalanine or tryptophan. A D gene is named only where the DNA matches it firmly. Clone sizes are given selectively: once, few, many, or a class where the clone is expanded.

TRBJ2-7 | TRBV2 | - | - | CASSRDFSSSYEQYF | TGTGCCAGCAGCCGGGACTTTTCTAGCTCCTACGAGCAGTACTTC
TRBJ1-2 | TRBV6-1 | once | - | CASSEGYSSPYGYTF | TGTGCCAGCAGTGAAGGGTACTCAAGCCCCTATGGCTACACCTTC
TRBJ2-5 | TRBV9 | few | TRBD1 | CASSVDRGWQETQYF | TGTGCCAGCAGCGTAGACAGGGGATGGCAAGAGACCCAGTACTTC
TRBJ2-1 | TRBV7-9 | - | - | CASSLLSRGPHEQFF | TGTGCCAGCAGCTTATTATCCAGGGGCCCGCATGAGCAGTTCTTC
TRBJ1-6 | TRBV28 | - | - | CASSLDSSFNSPLHF | TGTGCCAGCAGTCTCGACAGCTCTTTCAATTCACCCCTCCACTTT
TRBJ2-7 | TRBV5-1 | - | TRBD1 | CASSLGQGPYEQYF | TGCGCCAGCAGTTTGGGACAGGGCCCCTACGAGCAGTACTTC
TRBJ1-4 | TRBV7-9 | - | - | CASSRGGQANEKLFF | TGTGCCAGCAGCCGAGGGGGACAAGCGAATGAAAAACTGTTTTTT
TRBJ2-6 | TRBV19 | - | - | CASRENRGSGANVLTF | TGTGCCAGTAGAGAAAATAGGGGGTCCGGGGCCAACGTCCTGACTTTC
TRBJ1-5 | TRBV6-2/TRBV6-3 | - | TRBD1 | CASSSPRQGYQPQHF | TGTGCCAGCAGTTCCCCTAGACAGGGCTATCAGCCCCAGCATTTT
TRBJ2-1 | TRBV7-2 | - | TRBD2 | CASSFSGKYNEQFF | TGTGCCAGCAGCTTTAGCGGGAAGTACAATGAGCAGTTCTTC
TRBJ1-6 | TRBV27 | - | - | CASSLQGTYNSPLHF | TGTGCCAGCAGTTTGCAGGGGACCTATAATTCACCCCTCCACTTT
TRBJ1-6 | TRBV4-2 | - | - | CASSQATGSSYNSPLHF | TGTGCCAGCAGCCAAGCGACGGGGAGCTCCTATAATTCACCCCTCCACTTT
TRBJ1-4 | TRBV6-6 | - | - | CASVIGATNEKLFF | TGTGCCAGTGTCATAGGGGCAACTAATGAAAAACTGTTTTTT
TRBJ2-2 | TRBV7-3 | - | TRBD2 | CASSPRGGGPTGELFF | TGTGCCAGCAGCCCTCGGGGGGGAGGCCCCACCGGGGAGCTGTTTTTT
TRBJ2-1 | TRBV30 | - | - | CAWSARRNEQFF | TGTGCCTGGAGTGCGCGGCGGAATGAGCAGTTCTTC
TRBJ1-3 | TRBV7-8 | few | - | CASSLRSGHLSGNTIYF | TGTGCCAGCAGCTTACGTTCGGGACACCTCTCTGGAAACACCATATATTTT
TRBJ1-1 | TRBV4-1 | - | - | CASSQDRAGASTEAFF | TGCGCCAGCAGCCAAGATCGAGCAGGGGCGAGTACTGAAGCTTTCTTT
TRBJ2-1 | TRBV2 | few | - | CATRQGTSNEQFF | TGTGCCACCCGGCAGGGAACTTCCAATGAGCAGTTCTTC
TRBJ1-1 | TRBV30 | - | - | CAWSAQTEAFF | TGTGCCTGGAGTGCCCAAACTGAAGCTTTCTTT
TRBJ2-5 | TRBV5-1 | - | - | CASSLAMAVQETQYF | TGCGCCAGCAGCTTGGCAATGGCGGTCCAAGAGACCCAGTACTTC
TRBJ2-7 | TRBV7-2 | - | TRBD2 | CASSRGAGDEQYF | TGTGCCAGCAGCCGAGGAGCGGGAGACGAGCAGTACTTC
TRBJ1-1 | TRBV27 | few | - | CASSFGGGWTEAFF | TGTGCCAGCAGTTTTGGAGGAGGGTGGACTGAAGCTTTCTTT
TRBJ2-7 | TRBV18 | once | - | CASSPDRSGTYEQYF | TGTGCCAGCTCACCAGACCGCAGCGGAACCTACGAGCAGTACTTC
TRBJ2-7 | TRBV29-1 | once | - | CSVEDGHTWEQYF | TGCAGCGTTGAAGATGGACATACATGGGAGCAGTACTTC
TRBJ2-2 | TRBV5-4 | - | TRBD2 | CASSLVPGLAGGSTGELFF | TGTGCCAGCAGCTTGGTTCCGGGACTAGCGGGGGGCAGCACCGGGGAGCTGTTTTTT
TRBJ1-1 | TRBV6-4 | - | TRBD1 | CASSYGQGTLPAFF | TGTGCCAGCAGTTACGGACAGGGGACGCTTCCAGCTTTCTTT
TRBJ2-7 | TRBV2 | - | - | CASSENRDLYEQYF | TGTGCCAGCAGTGAAAACAGGGATCTCTACGAGCAGTACTTC
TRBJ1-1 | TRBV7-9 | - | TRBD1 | CASSLGRQGASEAFF | TGTGCCAGCAGCTTAGGACGACAGGGGGCGTCGGAAGCTTTCTTT
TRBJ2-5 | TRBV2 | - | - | CASSGQSRETQYF | TGTGCCAGCAGTGGACAGTCCAGGGAGACCCAGTACTTC
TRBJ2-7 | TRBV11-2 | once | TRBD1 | CASSPSVGTVPYEQYF | TGTGCCAGCAGCCCCTCCGTCGGGACAGTCCCCTACGAGCAGTACTTC
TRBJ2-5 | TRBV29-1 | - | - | CSVEAPIQYF | TGCAGCGTTGAAGCCCCCATCCAGTACTTC
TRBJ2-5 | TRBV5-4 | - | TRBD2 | CASSLSGVQETQYF | TGTGCCAGCAGCCTTAGCGGGGTTCAAGAGACCCAGTACTTC
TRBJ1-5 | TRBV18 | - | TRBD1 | CASSSGVTGQDQPQHF | TGTGCCAGCTCATCGGGGGTGACAGGGCAGGATCAGCCCCAGCATTTT
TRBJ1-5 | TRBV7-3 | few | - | CASSSGEGRPQHF | TGTGCCAGCAGCTCCGGGGAGGGCCGGCCCCAGCATTTT
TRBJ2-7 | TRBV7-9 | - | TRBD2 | CASSPGGIRYEQYF | TGTGCCAGCAGCCCCGGGGGGATTCGATACGAGCAGTACTTC
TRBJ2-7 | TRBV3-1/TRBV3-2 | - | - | CASRRTLSSYEQYF | TGTGCCAGCAGAAGGACTCTTAGCTCCTACGAGCAGTACTTC
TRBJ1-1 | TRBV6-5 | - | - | CASSYGQLNTEAFF | TGTGCCAGCAGTTATGGGCAGCTGAACACTGAAGCTTTCTTT
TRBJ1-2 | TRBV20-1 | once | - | CSASSVENYGYTF | TGCAGTGCTAGTTCGGTAGAGAACTATGGCTACACCTTC
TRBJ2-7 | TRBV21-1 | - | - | CASTAGTGVPYEQYF | TGTGCCAGCACCGCAGGGACAGGGGTCCCCTACGAGCAGTACTTC
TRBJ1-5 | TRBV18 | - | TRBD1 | CATAGQVSNQPQHF | TGTGCCACCGCAGGACAGGTCAGCAATCAGCCCCAGCATTTT
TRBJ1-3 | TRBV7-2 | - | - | CASSLGVSRNTIYF | TGTGCCAGCAGCTTAGGAGTAAGTCGAAACACCATATATTTT
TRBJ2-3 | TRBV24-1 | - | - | CATSDLRGNTQYF | TGTGCCACCAGTGATTTGAGGGGAAATACGCAGTATTTT
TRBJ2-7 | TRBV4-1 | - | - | CASSQEGASREQYF | TGCGCCAGCAGCCAAGAAGGGGCTAGTCGCGAGCAGTACTTC
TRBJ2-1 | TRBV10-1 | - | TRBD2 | CASPPKAGAGGLAFDEQFF | TGCGCCAGCCCTCCAAAAGCGGGAGCGGGAGGGCTGGCCTTTGATGAGCAGTTCTTC
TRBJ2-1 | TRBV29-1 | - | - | CSVDPGSSSYNEQFF | TGCAGCGTTGACCCCGGGTCCAGCTCCTACAATGAGCAGTTCTTC
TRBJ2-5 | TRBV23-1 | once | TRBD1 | CASSQSGQGLSSQETQYF | TGCGCCAGCAGTCAATCGGGACAGGGCCTATCCAGTCAAGAGACCCAGTACTTC